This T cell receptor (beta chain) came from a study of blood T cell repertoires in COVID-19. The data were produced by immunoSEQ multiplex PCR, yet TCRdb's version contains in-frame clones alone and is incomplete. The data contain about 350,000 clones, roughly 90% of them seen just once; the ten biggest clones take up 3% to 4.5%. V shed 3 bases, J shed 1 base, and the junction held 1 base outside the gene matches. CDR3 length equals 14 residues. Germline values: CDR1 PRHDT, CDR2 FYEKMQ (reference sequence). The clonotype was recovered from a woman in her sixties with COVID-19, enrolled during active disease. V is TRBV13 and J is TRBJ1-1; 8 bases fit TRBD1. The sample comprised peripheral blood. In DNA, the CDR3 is TGTGCCAGCAGCTTCGGACAGGGGAACACTGAAGCTTTCTTT. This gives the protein CASSFGQGNTEAFF.